The 24 T cell receptor beta chains presented below share a single source sample, sequenced in a study of cytomegalovirus exposure and HLA in healthy donors. Primers included in the PCR were 60 Vbeta and 13 Jbeta primers. Repertoires were generated with immunoSEQ multiplex PCR, while TCRdb's copy carries only in-frame clones and drops some. The sample includes 150,000 to 200,000 clones, about 70% of them seen just once. Sample: PBMCs. The receptors originated from a young woman in good health and CMV-seropositive.

V is TRBV7-2 and J is TRBJ2-5, with 8 bases matching TRBD2. The CDR3 spans 17 residues. Germline assignment: CDR1 SGHTA and CDR2 FQGNSA. V trimming: 2 bases; J trimming: 2 bases; junction bases outside the gene matches: 10. The CDR3 is CASSLRLAGSGQETQYF. As DNA, the CDR3 is TGTGCCAGCAGCTTAAGGCTAGCGGGCTCGGGACAAGAGACCCAGTACTTC. The full variable domain, completed using reference TRBV7-2 and TRBJ2-5, is GAGVSQSPSNKVTEKGKDVELRCDPISGHTALYWYRQSLGQGLEFLIYFQGNSAPDKSGLPSDRFSAERTGGSVSTLTIQRTQQEDSAVYLCASSLRLAGSGQETQYFGPGTRLLVL.

The V gene is TRBV7-9, the J gene TRBJ1-4; D not certain. Germline CDR1 SEHNR, CDR2 FQNEAQ (reference sequence). This CDR3 spans 13 amino acids. Trimming took 2 bases from V and 5 from J, leaving 6 bases between them. CDR3 residues: CASSLTSNEKLFF. CDR3 sequence (DNA): TGTGCCAGCAGCTTAACATCCAATGAAAAACTGTTTTTT.

J is TRBJ2-5 and V is TRBV5-1; TRBD2 might be the D (5 bases). Trimming shortened V by 9 bases and J by 4 bases, and 22 bases separated the two germline ends. The CDR3 extends over 15 amino acids. Per the germline V gene, CDR1 is SGHRS and CDR2 is YFSETQ. The CDR3 region has the DNA TGCGCCACCACTTACGGCACAGACTATTTAGAGACCCAGTACTTC. Its protein product is CATTYGTDYLETQYF.

The V gene is TRBV11-1, the J gene TRBJ2-1, with TRBD2 identical over 7 bases. The CDR3 sequence is 13 residues long. With 4 bases clipped from V and 5 bases from J, the junction kept 2 bases outside the gene matches. Germline assignment: CDR1 SGHAT and CDR2 FQDESV (reference sequence). The CDR3 here is CASSSGLNNEQFF. Written as DNA, the CDR3 is TGTGCCAGCAGCTCGGGACTAAACAATGAGCAGTTCTTC. The variable domain in full, completed from reference TRBV11-1 and TRBJ2-1, reads EAEVAQSPRYKITEKSQAVAFWCDPISGHATLYWYRQILGQGPELLVQFQDESVVDDSQLPKDRFSAERLKGVDSTLKIQPAELGDSAMYLCASSSGLNNEQFFGPGTRLTVL.

The gene calls are TRBV27 and TRBJ2-1, with a tentative D call TRBD2 (6 bases). V shed 5 bases and J shed 8 bases, with 19 bases lying between them. The germline gives CDR1 MNHEY, CDR2 SMNVEV (reference sequence). This CDR3 is built from 15 residues. This CDR3 reads CASSAQRGGVYEQFF. As DNA, the CDR3 is TGTGCCAGCAGTGCCCAAAGGGGCGGGGTCTATGAGCAGTTCTTC.

The CDR3 here is CASSYQGVRETQYF. The CDR3 bases are TGTGCCAGCAGTTATCAGGGGGTTAGGGAGACCCAGTACTTC. This chain connects TRBV6-1 to TRBJ2-5; 7 nucleotides line up with TRBD1. From germline, CDR1 is MNHNS and CDR2 SASEGT. The CDR3 runs 14 residues. J gave up 5 bases and V 5 bases, and 8 bases lay outside the gene matches.

The chain joins TRBV29-1 to TRBJ1-2; TRBD1 agrees at 10 bases. Trimming took 6 bases from V and 6 from J; bases not matched to a gene: 7. Germline V gene lookup returns CDR1 SQVTM and CDR2 ANQGSEA. The CDR3 runs 13 residues. CDR3 in DNA: TGCAGCGTGCCGGGACAGGGGACGAATGGCTACACCTTC. Translation: CSVPGQGTNGYTF.

Only a few counts were recorded for this clone. This chain links TRBV10-3 with TRBJ1-1; D gene ambiguous. This CDR3 is built from 11 residues. Trimming took off 3 bases at V and 6 bases at J, with 5 bases between the two ends. Germline CDR1 and CDR2: ENHRY and SYGVKD. CDR3 DNA: TGTGCCATCAGTGATCTCTCTGAAGCTTTCTTT. Protein sequence: CAISDLSEAFF.

The rearrangement links TRBV7-9 to TRBJ1-2; D may be TRBD1 (6 bases). Looked up from germline, CDR1 is SEHNR and CDR2 is FQNEAQ (reference sequence). This CDR3 is 15 amino acids long. Trimming removed 5 bases at V and 3 bases at J, with 16 bases between. The CDR3 is CASSPTGSPHYGYTF. DNA of the CDR3: TGTGCCAGCAGCCCTACAGGGAGTCCCCACTATGGCTACACCTTC. Filled out from reference TRBV7-9 and TRBJ1-2, the complete variable domain reads DTGVSQNPRHKITKRGQNVTFRCDPISEHNRLYWYRQTLGQGPEFLTYFQNEAQLEKSRLLSDRFSAERPKGSFSTLEIQRTEQGDSAMYLCASSPTGSPHYGYTFGSGTRLTVV.

This clone was observed a single time. The CDR3 nucleotides read TGTGCCAGCAGCTACACAGGGGTGAACACTGAAGCTTTCTTT. It is translated as CASSYTGVNTEAFF. The V and J genes are TRBV5-5 and TRBJ1-1; 7 bases match TRBD1. Germline CDR1 is SGHKS and CDR2 is YYEKEE (reference sequence). The CDR3 consists of 14 residues. Trimming removed 3 bases from V and 0 bases from J; junction bases left unmatched: 2.

This chain uses TRBV6-5 with TRBJ2-1, with D possibly being TRBD2 (5 bases). CDR3 length: 15 residues. The V end was cut by 6 bases, the J end by 2 bases, with 14 bases between. From germline, CDR1 is MNHEY and CDR2 SVGAGI. CDR3 in amino acids: CASRFAPLAYNEQFF. As DNA, the CDR3 is TGTGCCAGCAGATTCGCCCCACTAGCCTACAATGAGCAGTTCTTC.

The chain employs TRBV4-1 and TRBJ2-1; 7 bases line up with TRBD1. The germline gives CDR1 MGHRA, CDR2 YSYEKL. The CDR3 totals 17 residues. The J segment lost 0 bases and the V segment lost 4 bases, leaving 9 bases of the junction unmatched. CDR3 nucleotide sequence: TGCGCCAGCAGCCTAGCCACAGGGGCCAGCTCCTACAATGAGCAGTTCTTC. Translated, it gives CASSLATGASSYNEQFF.

Only one count was recorded for this clone. This rearrangement joins TRBV7-9 to TRBJ2-7; 7 nucleotides match TRBD1. From germline, CDR1 is SEHNR and CDR2 FQNEAQ (reference sequence). V gave up 2 bases and J gave up 7 bases; unmatched junction bases: 20. This CDR3 has 18 residues. CDR3 sequence (DNA): TGTGCCAGCAGCTTATCCCTAAATCGGGACAGTGCTTATATAGAGCAGTACTTC. This translates into CASSLSLNRDSAYIEQYF.

V is TRBV5-4 and J is TRBJ2-2; D not resolved. CDR1 and CDR2 from the germline V gene are SGHNT and YYREEE (reference sequence). The CDR3 has 14 residues. V was trimmed by 3 bases and J by 1 base, leaving 7 bases between them. CDR3 sequence reads: CASSSYRNTGELFF. In nucleotides, the CDR3 is TGTGCCAGCAGCTCATACAGGAACACCGGGGAGCTGTTTTTT.

The chain links TRBV7-9 to TRBJ2-1; 7 positions match TRBD1. This CDR3 comprises 15 residues. V was clipped by 5 bases and J by 6 bases; unmatched bases: 10. Germline loops: CDR1 SEHNR, CDR2 FQNEAQ (reference sequence). DNA of the CDR3: TGTGCCAGCAGCCACCGGGACAGTTACCGCAATGAGCAGTTCTTC. Translated, it gives CASSHRDSYRNEQFF.

This clone was recorded only once. The V gene is TRBV10-1, the J gene TRBJ2-1; 9 nucleotides line up with TRBD2. Per the germline V gene, CDR1 is WNHNN and CDR2 is SYGVQD (reference sequence). V dropped 9 bases and J dropped 5; count of bases not matched to a gene: 11. CDR3 length: 15 amino acids. CDR3 nucleotide sequence: TGCGCCAGTACGAGTGGGACTAGCCAGCACAATGAGCAGTTCTTC. It translates to CASTSGTSQHNEQFF.

J is TRBJ2-5 and V is TRBV5-4, with 9 bases matching TRBD1. The J call may be faulty, since TRBJ2-7 better matches the DNA end. This CDR3 region has 16 residues. Per the germline V gene, CDR1 is SGHNT and CDR2 is YYREEE (reference sequence). CDR3 region: CASSYSSGQGSYEQYF. CDR3 DNA: TGTGCCAGCAGTTACTCGTCGGGACAGGGCTCCTACGAGCAGTACTTC.

CDR3: CASSLMGSWGYTF. The DNA for the CDR3 is TGTGCCAGCAGCTTAATGGGCAGTTGGGGCTACACCTTC. The chain has TRBV7-2 and TRBJ1-2; the D is unclear. From germline, CDR1 is SGHTA and CDR2 FQGNSA. This CDR3 is built from 13 residues. Deletions cut 2 bases from V and 8 bases from J, with 12 bases between.

The chain carries TRBV6-5 and TRBJ2-7; possible D gene TRBD1, 6 bases. The germline CDR1 and CDR2 sequences are MNHEY and SVGAGI. Between the trimmed V and J ends, which lost 6 bases and 1 base, there was a span of 16 bases. The CDR3 totals 15 residues. CDR3 loop: CASSLTWTVSYEQYF. Written as DNA, the CDR3 is TGTGCCAGCAGCCTCACCTGGACAGTATCCTACGAGCAGTACTTC.

The chain is built from TRBV6-8 and TRBJ1-1, with D tentatively TRBD1 (6 bases). In germline, CDR1 is MNHGY, CDR2 SAAAGT. V was trimmed by 7 bases and J by 4 bases, leaving 13 bases between them. The CDR3 extends over 13 amino acids. Here the CDR3 reads CASTGAGGTEAFF. In DNA form, the CDR3 reads TGTGCCAGCACAGGGGCCGGCGGCACTGAAGCTTTCTTT.

The CDR3 bases are TGTGCCAGCAGCTTAATGGCAGGGTCCTACACAGATACGCAGTATTTT. Protein product: CASSLMAGSYTDTQYF. The rearrangement uses TRBV7-3 and TRBJ2-3; weak D call: TRBD1 (5 bases). V was trimmed by 1 base and J by 2 bases, leaving 13 bases between them. CDR3 size: 16 residues. Germline V gene lookup returns CDR1 SGHTA and CDR2 FQGTGA.

This chain uses TRBV2 with TRBJ2-7; tentative D call: TRBD2 (7 bases). V lost 7 bases, J lost 3 bases, and 16 bases lay in between. The germline CDR1 and CDR2 sequences are SNHLY and FYNNEI. The CDR3 runs to 14 residues. CDR3 sequence (DNA): TGTGCCAGCACCCCTTGGGGGGGCGGCTACGAGCAGTACTTC. Its protein product is CASTPWGGGYEQYF.

The genes are TRBV28 and TRBJ2-1; 8 bases fit TRBD2. The germline V gene encodes CDR1 MDHEN and CDR2 SYDVKM. The trim removed 5 bases at V and 6 bases at J, leaving 18 bases unmatched. CDR3 length: 18 residues. CDR3 in DNA: TGTGCCAGCAGTCTTCCTCTAGTATCGGGAGGGTCCCCCAATGAGCAGTTCTTC. Translation: CASSLPLVSGGSPNEQFF. The variable domain in full, with the rest retrieved from reference TRBV28 and TRBJ2-1, is DVKVTQSSRYLVKRTGEKVFLECVQDMDHENMFWYRQDPGLGLRLIYFSYDVKMKEKGDIPEGYSVSREKKERFSLILESASTNQTSMYLCASSLPLVSGGSPNEQFFGPGTRLTVL.

The CDR3 region is CASSDPGTVYGYTF. CDR3 in DNA: TGTGCCAGCAGTGACCCAGGGACAGTTTATGGCTACACCTTC. The gene calls are TRBV6-1 and TRBJ1-2; 7 bases match TRBD1. The germline V gene has CDR1 MNHNS and CDR2 SASEGT. The CDR3 has 14 residues. The trim removed 3 bases at V and 5 bases at J, leaving 6 bases unmatched.